This T cell receptor (beta chain) was sequenced in a study of cytomegalovirus exposure and HLA in healthy donors. Study outcomes and limitations: Within a later analysis, the majority of CMV-associated TCR beta chains appeared HLA-restricted. Links to common viral pathogens appeared, in a later analysis, for several of the most significant clusters. Some V segments (TRBV6-2 and TRBV6-3 among them) were excluded as indistinguishable.

CDR1 and CDR2 (germline): SGHDT, YYEEEE. This CDR3 spans 12 amino acids. V shed 1 base and J shed 4 bases, with 6 bases lying between them. In regard to this clone: Its specificity is unknown. Other nucleotide sequences in the sample specify the same CDR3.

The primer mix had 60 Vbeta and 13 Jbeta primers. The method was immunoSEQ multiplex PCR; TCRdb's version includes in-frame clones alone and lacks a portion of them. The data contain around 140,000 clones, about two thirds of them seen just once; the ten biggest clones take up around 4.2%. The clonotype comes from a middle-aged man in good health and CMV-seropositive. The chain has TRBV5-6 and TRBJ2-7; no clear D gene. Material: PBMCs. The CDR3 loop is CASSLFGYEQYF. DNA of the CDR3: TGTGCCAGCAGCTTGTTCGGGTACGAGCAGTACTTC.